The rows below give T cell receptor beta chains drawn from one sample of a study of cytomegalovirus exposure and HLA in healthy donors. Profiling relied on immunoSEQ multiplex PCR, and the TCRdb table lists in-frame clones only, not all of them. The sample records hundreds of thousands of clones, around 80% being singletons. Sequenced material: PBMCs. The receptors were gathered from a boy between 10 and 17 years old in good health and CMV-seronegative. Both conserved end residues are part of each CDR3. The D gene is left open where the match is weak. Only part of the rows carry a size: once, few, many, or a class if the clone is expanded.

V: TRBV29-1
D: .
size: once
J: TRBJ2-5
DNA: TGCAGCGAGAATCAGGGGACCGGGACCCAGTACTTC
CDR3: CSENQGTGTQYF

V: TRBV11-2
D: TRBD1
size: .
J: TRBJ1-4
DNA: TGTGCCAGCAGCTTACCGGGACAGGCTAATGAAAAACTGTTTTTT
CDR3: CASSLPGQANEKLFF

V: TRBV5-1
D: .
size: .
J: TRBJ1-5
DNA: TGCGCCAGCAGCTTGGCCGGTCCCCAGCCCCAGCATTTT
CDR3: CASSLAGPQPQHF

V: TRBV11-2
D: TRBD2
size: .
J: TRBJ2-1
DNA: TGTGCCAGCAGCACCCCGCGGGGACTATACAATGAGCAGTTCTTC
CDR3: CASSTPRGLYNEQFF

V: TRBV5-4
D: .
size: .
J: TRBJ2-1
DNA: TGTGCCAGCAGCTTGACTCCCCCAATTGACAATGAGCAGTTCTTC
CDR3: CASSLTPPIDNEQFF

V: TRBV2
D: TRBD1
size: .
J: TRBJ1-2
DNA: TGTGCCAGCAGTGCCCAGGGACAGGGGGCGGTCGGCTACACCTTC
CDR3: CASSAQGQGAVGYTF

V: TRBV6-6
D: TRBD1
size: .
J: TRBJ1-1
DNA: TGTGCCAGCAGTTCACGACAGGGACTGGACACTGAAGCTTTCTTT
CDR3: CASSSRQGLDTEAFF

V: TRBV25-1
D: .
size: .
J: TRBJ1-2
DNA: TGTGCCAGCAGTGAATTTGGGGGGGCGCGGGGCTACACCTTC
CDR3: CASSEFGGARGYTF

V: TRBV11-2
D: TRBD1
size: .
J: TRBJ1-1
DNA: TGTGCCAGCAACTACAGGGGGACTGAAGCTTTCTTT
CDR3: CASNYRGTEAFF

V: TRBV9
D: TRBD2
size: .
J: TRBJ2-2
DNA: TGTGCCAGCAGCGTACCCGTTAGCGGGAGGTGGACCGGGGAGCTGTTTTTT
CDR3: CASSVPVSGRWTGELFF

V: TRBV19
D: .
size: once
J: TRBJ1-2
DNA: TGTGCCAGTAGTAACAGGGCTGGGGATGGCTACACCTTC
CDR3: CASSNRAGDGYTF

V: TRBV30
D: .
size: .
J: TRBJ2-5
DNA: TGTGCCTGGAGTTTGGGCGCGGGATTGGTCCGGGAGACCCAGTACTTC
CDR3: CAWSLGAGLVRETQYF

V: TRBV19
D: TRBD1
size: .
J: TRBJ1-2
DNA: TGTGCCAGTAGTCCGGGACAGGGGGCTCACTATGGCTACACCTTC
CDR3: CASSPGQGAHYGYTF

V: TRBV15
D: .
size: .
J: TRBJ1-4
DNA: TGTGCCACCAGCAGAGATGGAGGGCCGGGTGAAAAACTGTTTTTT
CDR3: CATSRDGGPGEKLFF

V: TRBV4-2
D: TRBD2
size: .
J: TRBJ2-5
DNA: TGTGCCAGCAGCCAATATACTAGCGGGCCAGAGACCCAGTACTTC
CDR3: CASSQYTSGPETQYF

V: TRBV6-1
D: .
size: few
J: TRBJ1-1
DNA: TGTGCCAGCAGTCTCCGGGGGTTGAACACTGAAGCTTTCTTT
CDR3: CASSLRGLNTEAFF

V: TRBV4-1
D: .
size: .
J: TRBJ2-7
DNA: TGCGCCAGCAGGCGCCCCGGGACACTTACTACCTACGAGCAGTACTTC
CDR3: CASRRPGTLTTYEQYF

V: TRBV9
D: .
size: .
J: TRBJ2-7
DNA: TGTGCCAGCAGCGTAGCGCCTAGAGGAATCTACGAGCAGTACTTC
CDR3: CASSVAPRGIYEQYF

V: TRBV7-2
D: .
size: .
J: TRBJ1-2
DNA: TGTGCCAGCAGCTTAGCGGTTAACCTGGAGGGCTACACCTTC
CDR3: CASSLAVNLEGYTF

V: TRBV7-9
D: TRBD2
size: .
J: TRBJ2-7
DNA: TGTGCCAGCAGCATGATAGCGGGGGGGGCCTACGAGCAGTACTTC
CDR3: CASSMIAGGAYEQYF

V: TRBV27
D: TRBD1
size: once
J: TRBJ2-3
DNA: TGTGCCAGCAGTCCCCCCCCCGGACAGGGGACAGATACGCAGTATTTT
CDR3: CASSPPPGQGTDTQYF

V: TRBV7-6
D: .
size: .
J: TRBJ2-2
DNA: TGTGCCAGCAGCCTCACCGGGGAGCTGTTTTTT
CDR3: CASSLTGELFF

V: TRBV2
D: .
size: once
J: TRBJ2-7
DNA: TGTGCCAGCAGTACAGGGTACGAGCAGTACTTC
CDR3: CASSTGYEQYF

V: TRBV9
D: TRBD2
size: .
J: TRBJ2-2
DNA: TGTGCCAGCACCGTACTAGCGGGGGGGCCGTTGGGGACCGGGGAGCTGTTTTTT
CDR3: CASTVLAGGPLGTGELFF

V: TRBV28
D: .
size: .
J: TRBJ2-2
DNA: TGTGCCAGCATGGTCAGAAACACCGGGGAGCTGTTTTTT
CDR3: CASMVRNTGELFF

V: TRBV18
D: TRBD1
size: .
J: TRBJ1-2
DNA: TGTGCCAGCTCATACGGGACAGGCTCCGGCTACACCTTC
CDR3: CASSYGTGSGYTF

V: TRBV10-2
D: .
size: once
J: TRBJ1-4
DNA: TGCGCCAGCAGGGGGGGAGATCCCGGAACTAATGAAAAACTGTTTTTT
CDR3: CASRGGDPGTNEKLFF

V: TRBV2
D: .
size: .
J: TRBJ1-5
DNA: TGTGCCAGCAGTCGGGAACAGAATCAGCCCCAGCATTTT
CDR3: CASSREQNQPQHF

V: TRBV27
D: TRBD2
size: .
J: TRBJ2-5
DNA: TGTGCCAGCAGTTTAGGGGTAGCGGGGGGACAAGAGACCCAGTACTTC
CDR3: CASSLGVAGGQETQYF

V: TRBV2
D: .
size: few
J: TRBJ2-3
DNA: TGTGCCAGCATCAAGGGGAGGGGGACAGATACGCAGTATTTT
CDR3: CASIKGRGTDTQYF

V: TRBV6-6
D: .
size: .
J: TRBJ1-1
DNA: TGTGCCAGCAGAATACCGGGGGAAGACACTGAAGCTTTCTTT
CDR3: CASRIPGEDTEAFF

V: TRBV11-3
D: .
size: once
J: TRBJ2-7
DNA: TGTGCCAGCAGCCTTTCTGCTAACAGGGACCCCTACGAGCAGTACTTC
CDR3: CASSLSANRDPYEQYF

V: TRBV25-1
D: .
size: .
J: TRBJ2-1
DNA: TGTGCCAGCAGTGACCACAGCACGTACAATGAGCAGTTCTTC
CDR3: CASSDHSTYNEQFF

V: TRBV19
D: .
size: once
J: TRBJ2-3
DNA: TGTGCCAGTGGCCCCGTCATCCAGGGCAGCACAGATACGCAGTATTTT
CDR3: CASGPVIQGSTDTQYF

V: TRBV19
D: TRBD1
size: .
J: TRBJ1-1
DNA: TGTGCCAGTAGTAGGACAGGGGAAGGGAACACTGAAGCTTTCTTT
CDR3: CASSRTGEGNTEAFF

V: TRBV6-5
D: .
size: .
J: TRBJ1-4
DNA: TGTGCCAGCAGGCGAATCGGGGATAATGAAAAACTGTTTTTT
CDR3: CASRRIGDNEKLFF

V: TRBV9
D: .
size: .
J: TRBJ2-7
DNA: TGTGCCAGCAGCGTAAACCAGGAGAACGGGAACGAGCAGTACTTC
CDR3: CASSVNQENGNEQYF

V: TRBV15
D: TRBD2
size: .
J: TRBJ2-5
DNA: TGTGCCACCAGCGTAGGACTAGCGGGAGTGCAAGAGACCCAGTACTTC
CDR3: CATSVGLAGVQETQYF

V: TRBV12-5
D: TRBD1
size: once
J: TRBJ2-5
DNA: TGTGCTAGTGGTAGGGGACAGGGGGGTTCGGAGACCCAGTACTTC
CDR3: CASGRGQGGSETQYF

V: TRBV5-1
D: TRBD1
size: .
J: TRBJ1-2
DNA: TGCGCCAGCAGCTTCGACAGGGATGGCTACACCTTC
CDR3: CASSFDRDGYTF

V: TRBV4-1
D: TRBD1
size: .
J: TRBJ2-7
DNA: TGCGCCAGCAGCCAAGAGGACAGGGGTAGTGAGCAGTACTTC
CDR3: CASSQEDRGSEQYF

V: TRBV15
D: .
size: .
J: TRBJ2-7
DNA: TGTGCCACCAGCGGAGTGTCCTCCCGGGAGCAGTACTTC
CDR3: CATSGVSSREQYF

V: TRBV5-8
D: .
size: .
J: TRBJ2-6
DNA: TGTGCCAGCAGCCAGACGCGGCGCTCTGGGGCCAACGTCCTGACTTTC
CDR3: CASSQTRRSGANVLTF

V: TRBV4-1
D: .
size: once
J: TRBJ2-1
DNA: TGCGCCAGCAGAAGAGGGCCTGAGCAGTTCTTC
CDR3: CASRRGPEQFF

V: TRBV5-4
D: .
size: .
J: TRBJ2-3
DNA: TGTGCCAGCAGCCCCACTGTAGGTAGCTTCAACACGCAGTATTTT
CDR3: CASSPTVGSFNTQYF

V: TRBV19
D: TRBD2
size: few
J: TRBJ2-1
DNA: TGTGCCAGTAGTCCAGGACTAGCGGGGGGCTACAATGAGCAGTTCTTC
CDR3: CASSPGLAGGYNEQFF

V: TRBV30
D: TRBD2
size: few
J: TRBJ2-3
DNA: TGTGCCTGGAGTGTGCCTAGCGGGGTTCAAGGAGGAGATACGCAGTATTTT
CDR3: CAWSVPSGVQGGDTQYF